The source of this T cell receptor (beta chain) is a study of cytomegalovirus exposure and HLA in healthy donors. Turning to the study itself: T cells numbering around 190 million yielded approximately 120 million unique TCR beta sequences in an earlier analysis.

PCR involved 60 Vbeta and 13 Jbeta primers. TCRdb's copy holds only in-frame clones and misses some; the assay was immunoSEQ multiplex PCR. The sample holds roughly 34,000 clones. The CDR3 covers 18 residues. CDR1 SEHNR and CDR2 FQNEAQ come from the germline V gene (reference sequence). V trimming: 5 bases; J trimming: 7 bases; junction bases outside the gene matches: 15. Study-level findings and limits: On later analysis, the bulk of CMV-associated TCR beta chains appeared to be HLA-restricted.

In the case of this clone: Its target is unknown.

The receptor was isolated from a man aged 40-55 years in good health and CMV-seronegative. The sequenced sample consisted of PBMCs. The chain links TRBV7-9 to TRBJ2-1; 12 bases match TRBD2. The CDR3 sequence: CASSPALLAGGSRNEQFF. The CDR3 DNA is TGTGCCAGCAGCCCAGCCCTTCTAGCGGGAGGGAGTAGAAATGAGCAGTTCTTC.